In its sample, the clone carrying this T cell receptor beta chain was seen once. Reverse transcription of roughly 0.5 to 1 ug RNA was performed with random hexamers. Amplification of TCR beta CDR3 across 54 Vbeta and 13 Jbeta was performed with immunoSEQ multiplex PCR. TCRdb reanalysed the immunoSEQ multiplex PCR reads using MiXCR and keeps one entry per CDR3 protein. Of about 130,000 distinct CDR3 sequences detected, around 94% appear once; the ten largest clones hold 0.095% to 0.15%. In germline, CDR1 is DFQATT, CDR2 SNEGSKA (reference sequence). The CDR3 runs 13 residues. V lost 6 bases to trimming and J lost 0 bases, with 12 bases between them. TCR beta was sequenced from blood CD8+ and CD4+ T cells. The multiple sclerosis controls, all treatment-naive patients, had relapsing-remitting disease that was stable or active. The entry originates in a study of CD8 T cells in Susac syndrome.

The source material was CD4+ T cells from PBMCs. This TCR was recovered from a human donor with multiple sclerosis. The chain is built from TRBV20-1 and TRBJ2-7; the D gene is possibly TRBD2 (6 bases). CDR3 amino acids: CSARGLASYEQYF. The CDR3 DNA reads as TGCAGTGCGAGGGGACTTGCCTCCTACGAGCAGTACTTC.